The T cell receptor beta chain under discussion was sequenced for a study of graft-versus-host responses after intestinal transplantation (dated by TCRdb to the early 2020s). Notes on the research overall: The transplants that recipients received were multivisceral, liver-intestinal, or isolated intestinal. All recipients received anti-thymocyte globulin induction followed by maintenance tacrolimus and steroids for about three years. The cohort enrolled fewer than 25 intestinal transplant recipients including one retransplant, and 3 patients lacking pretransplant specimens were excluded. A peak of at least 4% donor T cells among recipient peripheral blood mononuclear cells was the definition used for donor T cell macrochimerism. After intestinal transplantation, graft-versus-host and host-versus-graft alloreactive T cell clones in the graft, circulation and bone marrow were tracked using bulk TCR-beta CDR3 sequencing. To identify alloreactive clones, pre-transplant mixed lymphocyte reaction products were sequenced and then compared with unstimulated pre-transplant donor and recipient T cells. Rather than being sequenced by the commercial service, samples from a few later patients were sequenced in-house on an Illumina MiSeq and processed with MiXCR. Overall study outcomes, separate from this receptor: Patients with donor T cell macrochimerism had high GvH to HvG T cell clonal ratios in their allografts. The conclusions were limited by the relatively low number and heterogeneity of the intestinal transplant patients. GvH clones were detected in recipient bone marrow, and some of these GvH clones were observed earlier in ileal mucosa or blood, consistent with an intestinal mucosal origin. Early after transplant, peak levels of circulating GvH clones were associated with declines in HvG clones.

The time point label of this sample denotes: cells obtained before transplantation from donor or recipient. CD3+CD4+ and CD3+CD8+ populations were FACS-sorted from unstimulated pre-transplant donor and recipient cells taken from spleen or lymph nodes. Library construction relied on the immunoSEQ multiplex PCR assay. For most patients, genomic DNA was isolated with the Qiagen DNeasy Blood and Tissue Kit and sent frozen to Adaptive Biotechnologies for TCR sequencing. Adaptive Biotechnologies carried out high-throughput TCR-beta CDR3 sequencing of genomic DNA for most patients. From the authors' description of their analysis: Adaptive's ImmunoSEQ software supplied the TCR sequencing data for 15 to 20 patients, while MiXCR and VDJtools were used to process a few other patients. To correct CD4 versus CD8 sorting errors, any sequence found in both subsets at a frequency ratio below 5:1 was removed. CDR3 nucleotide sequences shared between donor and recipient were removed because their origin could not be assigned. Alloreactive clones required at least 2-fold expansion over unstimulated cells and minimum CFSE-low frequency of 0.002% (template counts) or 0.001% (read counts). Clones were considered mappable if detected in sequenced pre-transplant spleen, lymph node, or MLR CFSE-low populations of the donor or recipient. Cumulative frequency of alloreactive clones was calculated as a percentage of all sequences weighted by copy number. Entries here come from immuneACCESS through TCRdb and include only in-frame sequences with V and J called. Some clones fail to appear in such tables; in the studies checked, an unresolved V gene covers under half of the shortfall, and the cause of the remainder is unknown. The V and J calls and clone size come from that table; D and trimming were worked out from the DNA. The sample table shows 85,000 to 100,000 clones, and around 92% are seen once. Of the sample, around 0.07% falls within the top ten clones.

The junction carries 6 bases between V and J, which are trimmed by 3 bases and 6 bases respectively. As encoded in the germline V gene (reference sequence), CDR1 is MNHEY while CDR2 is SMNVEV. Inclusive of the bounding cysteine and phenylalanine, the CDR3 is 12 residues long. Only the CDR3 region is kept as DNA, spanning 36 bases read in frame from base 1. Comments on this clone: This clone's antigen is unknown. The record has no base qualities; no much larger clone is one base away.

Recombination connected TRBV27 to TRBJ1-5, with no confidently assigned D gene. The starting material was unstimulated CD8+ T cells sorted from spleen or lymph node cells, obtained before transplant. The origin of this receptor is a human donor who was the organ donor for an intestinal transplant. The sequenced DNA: TGTGCCAGCAGTTTTCTAGGTCAGCCCCAGCATTTT. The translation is CASSFLGQPQHF.